The present entry profiles one T cell receptor beta chain with its context. What this receptor recognizes is not known. No per-base quality is available; no much larger clone lies one base away. These data are taken from a study of cytomegalovirus exposure and HLA in healthy donors (dated by TCRdb to the late 2010s). Concerning the study at large: According to a later analysis, one platform produced both the 110 or so validation repertoires and the 550 to 800 repertoires of the first cohort. High-throughput TCR immunosequencing, statistical association of individual TCRs with disease status, and machine learning were combined to predict cytomegalovirus infection status. In addition to the first cohort of about 650 subjects, a separate validation cohort of 100 to 150 different subjects was used. The study aimed to test whether cataloging public T cell receptors could reveal signatures of past pathogen exposure.

The paper's findings and limits, for the study overall: The study listed 164 TCR beta chains as associated with cytomegalovirus. A later analysis lacked HLA typing for the validation cohort, so it scored co-occurrence in that cohort across all 110 or so repertoires. The authors suggested that the approach could potentially be generalized to other disease states and immunological phenotypes. Most TCR sequences were observed very rarely across donors, whereas some public TCRs were present in many individuals. Subsequent analysis determined that TCRs grouped into clusters in the first cohort also showed a tendency toward co-occurrence across the 120 or so validation repertoires, and 85% to 95% of cluster scores exceeded 0. A few of the identified cytomegalovirus-associated TCR beta chains were confirmed in vitro to be specific for cytomegalovirus antigens. The classifier was reported to diagnose cytomegalovirus status with high specificity and sensitivity in both the original cohort and the validation cohort.

The library was produced with the immunoSEQ multiplex PCR assay. Per the source publication's procedure: To diagnose cytomegalovirus status from the catalog of TCR beta chain sequences, a statistical classification framework was built. The source is immuneACCESS, and TCRdb retained only in-frame sequences with V and J called. Part of the clones is not carried over; for the studies checked, unresolved V genes explain less than half of this, and the remainder is unexplained. V and J calls and clone size follow that table, whereas D and trimming were derived from the DNA. The sample profile shows approximately 260,000 clones; around 87% of them were found once. Jointly, the top ten make up around 1.2% of the sample. Measured from the cysteine to the phenylalanine, the CDR3 is 16 residues long. Just the 48-base CDR3 DNA is kept, in frame starting at base 1. CDR1 and CDR2 were assigned from the germline V gene as SGDLS and YYNGEE. Relative to germline, V is missing 4 bases and J is missing 3 bases, with 13 bases of the junction outside any gene match.

The donors were included in the validation cohort of roughly 120 subjects, a group kept apart from the roughly 680-subject first cohort. This clonotype was obtained from a woman in her thirties in good health and CMV-seropositive. Material: PBMCs. Recombination joined TRBV9 with TRBJ2-7; 7 bases in between match TRBD1. The encoded CDR3 is CASSTNRDSPNYEQYF. The DNA is TGTGCCAGCAGCACGAACCGGGACAGCCCCAACTACGAGCAGTACTTC.